Listed here are 21 T cell receptor beta chains from one sample, sequenced in a study of T cell repertoires in ileal Crohn's disease. TCRdb's copy holds only in-frame clones and misses some; the assay was immunoSEQ multiplex PCR. This sample has about 3,600 clones, with roughly 88% found just once. The specimen sequenced was ileal tissue. The source is an adult with Crohn's disease.

This rearrangement joins TRBV5-1 to TRBJ1-1, with a tentative D call TRBD1 (6 bases). With 0 bases removed from V and 3 bases from J, the gap between germline ends came to 12 bases. The CDR3 sequence is 15 residues long. Per the germline V gene, CDR1 is SGHRS and CDR2 is YFSETQ. The CDR3, as DNA: TGCGCCAGCAGCTTGGGACAGGCTCGGGACACTGAAGCTTTCTTT. Amino acid sequence: CASSLGQARDTEAFF.

The rearrangement links TRBV6-6 to TRBJ1-1; TRBD1 matches at 8 bases. Germline V gene lookup returns CDR1 MNHNY and CDR2 SVGAGI (reference sequence). The CDR3 is made up of 14 amino acids. The V segment lost 6 bases and the J segment 2 bases; nucleotides outside the gene matches: 5. CDR3: CASSPGGRNTEAFF. DNA for the CDR3: TGTGCCAGCAGCCCAGGGGGCCGAAACACTGAAGCTTTCTTT.

V and J are TRBV11-2 and TRBJ2-7; 10 bases fit TRBD1. The CDR3 runs 15 residues. V dropped 2 bases and J dropped 5; count of bases not matched to a gene: 6. The germline CDR1 and CDR2 sequences are SGHAT and FQNNGV. This CDR3 reads CASSLRGTGVHEQYF. CDR3 bases: TGTGCCAGCAGCTTAAGGGGGACAGGGGTGCACGAGCAGTACTTC.

This clone has a single count. The CDR3 DNA reads TGTGCCAGTAGTATAGACACGGGACGACCGTATACGCAGTATTTT. Translating gives CASSIDTGRPYTQYF. The rearrangement links TRBV19 to TRBJ2-3; D may be TRBD1 or TRBD2 (5 bases each). The V gene lost 0 bases and the J gene lost 7 bases, with 14 bases spanning the gap. The CDR3 extends over 15 amino acids. In germline, CDR1 is LNHDA, CDR2 SQIVND (reference sequence).

The chain carries TRBV11-2 and TRBJ2-4; 8 nucleotides match TRBD1. Germline CDR1 SGHAT, CDR2 FQNNGV. The CDR3 totals 14 residues. The V gene end was trimmed by 5 bases and the J gene end by 4 bases; junction bases not matched to a gene: 4. The CDR3 bases are TGTGCCAGCAGCGTACAGGGGGTGAAAAACATTCAGTACTTC. Amino acid sequence: CASSVQGVKNIQYF.

This chain joins TRBV6-4 and TRBJ2-3; 8 nucleotides align to TRBD2. CDR1 and CDR2 (germline): MRHNA, SNTAGT. The V segment lost 9 bases and the J segment 3 bases; nucleotides outside the gene matches: 5. This CDR3 is 13 amino acids long. DNA for the CDR3: TGTGCCAGTCAAGCGGGAGAGACAGATACGCAGTATTTT. Protein: CASQAGETDTQYF.

The J gene is TRBJ2-1, the V gene TRBV7-6; 15 nucleotides line up with TRBD2. Germline V lookup: CDR1 SGHVS, CDR2 FNYEAQ. Germline trimming cut 4 bases from V and 9 bases from J; bases unmatched to any gene: 7. The CDR3 covers 16 residues. The CDR3, as DNA: TGTGCCAGCAGCTCCTGGACTAGCGGGAGGGCCGGTGAGCAGTTCTTC. Protein product: CASSSWTSGRAGEQFF.

V usage is TRBV27 and J usage is TRBJ2-7; 8 bases map to TRBD2. The length of the CDR3 is 14 residues. The V segment lost 6 bases and the J segment 4 bases; nucleotides outside the gene matches: 8. Germline lookup yields CDR1 MNHEY and CDR2 SMNVEV (reference sequence). The CDR3 is CASRDPGGPYEQYF. CDR3 nucleotide sequence: TGTGCCAGCAGAGACCCGGGGGGGCCTTACGAGCAGTACTTC.

The V gene is TRBV4-1, the J gene TRBJ1-4; unclear D gene. The V gene's germline CDR1 is MGHRA and CDR2 YSYEKL. Deletions cut 1 base from V and 5 bases from J, with 8 bases between. This CDR3 is 14 amino acids long. The CDR3 sequence is CASSQARHNEKLFF. Written as DNA, the CDR3 is TGCGCCAGCAGCCAAGCCAGACACAATGAAAAACTGTTTTTT.

This sequence joins TRBV15 and TRBJ2-5; D unresolved. V was cut by 3 bases and J by 1 base, with 12 bases left in between. Per germline, CDR1 LNHNV and CDR2 YYDKDF (reference sequence). This CDR3 spans 15 amino acids. The CDR3: CATSSGPLGQETQYF. CDR3 bases: TGTGCCACCAGCAGTGGGCCGTTAGGCCAAGAGACCCAGTACTTC.

The genes are TRBV4-2 and TRBJ1-4, with TRBD1 as a possible D gene (5 bases). Germline assignment: CDR1 LGHNA and CDR2 YNFKEQ. Between the trimmed V and J ends, which lost 0 bases and 5 bases, there was a span of 10 bases. The CDR3 length is 15 residues. CDR3 DNA sequence: TGTGCCAGCAGCCAAGAAAGCAGGGAAAATGAAAAACTGTTTTTT. Its translation is CASSQESRENEKLFF.

The genes are TRBV19 and TRBJ1-1, with 11 bases identical to TRBD1. The CDR3 has 17 residues. Germline V gene sequence: CDR1 LNHDA, CDR2 SQIVND (reference sequence). J lost 4 bases, V lost 5 bases, and 12 bases had no gene match. CDR3 sequence: CASSLRDRGVRITEAFF. In DNA form, the CDR3 reads TGTGCCAGTAGTCTCCGGGACAGGGGGGTGCGGATCACTGAAGCTTTCTTT. Looking up the rest from reference TRBV19 and TRBJ1-1 gives the full variable domain: DGGITQSPKYLFRKEGQNVTLSCEQNLNHDAMYWYRQDPGQGLRLIYYSQIVNDFQKGDIAEGYSVSREKKESFPLTVTSAQKNPTAFYLCASSLRDRGVRITEAFFGQGTRLTVV.

The rearrangement links TRBV2 to TRBJ2-7; 13 bases are a match to TRBD2. The CDR3 is 15 residues long. The V segment lost 6 bases and the J segment 3 bases; nucleotides outside the gene matches: 5. The germline V gene has CDR1 SNHLY and CDR2 FYNNEI. CDR3 residues: CASRRTSGSVYEQYF. In DNA form, the CDR3 reads TGTGCCAGCAGAAGGACTAGCGGGAGCGTCTACGAGCAGTACTTC.

This chain joins TRBV5-1 and TRBJ2-2, with D perhaps matching TRBD1 (6 bases). Germline CDR1 is SGHRS and CDR2 is YFSETQ. CDR3 size: 15 residues. Trimming cost V 0 bases and J 5 bases, with 11 bases left between them. CDR3 protein: CASSLAWGRTGELFF. The CDR3 coding sequence is TGCGCCAGCAGCTTGGCCTGGGGGCGGACCGGGGAGCTGTTTTTT.

The CDR3 loop reads CASSYSENTEAFF. CDR3 DNA: TGTGCCAGCAGTTACTCAGAGAACACTGAAGCTTTCTTT. V is TRBV6-6 and J is TRBJ1-1; D gene uncertain. The V and J ends lost 0 bases and 1 base respectively, with 3 bases between them. This CDR3 has 13 amino acids. The germline V gene has CDR1 MNHNY and CDR2 SVGAGI (reference sequence).

The chain combines TRBV5-1 with TRBJ2-1; D gene uncertain. V lost 2 bases and J 8 bases, leaving 5 bases between the germline ends. The CDR3 loop spans 11 amino acids. Germline V gene data show CDR1 as SGHRS and CDR2 as YFSETQ. CDR3 residues: CASSFRDEQFF. Written as DNA, the CDR3 is TGCGCCAGCAGCTTCCGGGATGAGCAGTTCTTC.

V usage is TRBV6-6 and J usage is TRBJ2-7; D unclear. CDR3 size: 14 residues. The germline V gene encodes CDR1 MNHNY and CDR2 SVGAGI (reference sequence). The V and J ends lost 5 bases and 0 bases respectively, with 11 bases between them. The CDR3 sequence: CASSVTFSSYEQYF. CDR3 nucleotides: TGTGCCAGCAGTGTTACCTTCAGCTCCTACGAGCAGTACTTC.

The V and J genes are TRBV7-3 and TRBJ2-1; no firm D call. Germline CDR1 reads SGHTA; CDR2 reads FQGTGA. The CDR3 is 12 residues long. V was cut by 1 base and J by 7 bases, with 5 bases left in between. CDR3 sequence: CASSLSRNEQFF. CDR3 coding DNA: TGTGCCAGCAGCTTAAGTAGAAATGAGCAGTTCTTC.

The V call is TRBV4-2, the J call TRBJ2-3; D ambiguous. V was clipped by 0 bases and J by 2 bases, with 9 bases between them. Germline V gene data show CDR1 as LGHNA and CDR2 as YNFKEQ. The CDR3 covers 15 residues. CDR3 residues: CASSQDGQHTDTQYF. CDR3 sequence (DNA): TGTGCCAGCAGCCAAGATGGTCAACACACAGATACGCAGTATTTT.

This chain joins TRBV11-3 and TRBJ1-1; D possibly corresponds to TRBD1 (5 bases). This CDR3 spans 14 amino acids. The ends were cut back, 1 base at V and 2 bases at J, with 8 bases in the middle. In germline, CDR1 is SGHNT, CDR2 YENEEA. CDR3 coding DNA: TGTGCCAGCAGCTTAGGTAGGGGTAACACTGAAGCTTTCTTT. Its protein product is CASSLGRGNTEAFF.

The chain has TRBV2 and TRBJ1-6; D is unclear. The germline gives CDR1 SNHLY, CDR2 FYNNEI. The CDR3 loop spans 12 amino acids. Trimming removed 5 bases from V and 6 bases from J, with 5 bases in between. CDR3 DNA: TGTGCCAGCAGTCCCTCTAATTCACCCCTCCACTTT. Translation: CASSPSNSPLHF.